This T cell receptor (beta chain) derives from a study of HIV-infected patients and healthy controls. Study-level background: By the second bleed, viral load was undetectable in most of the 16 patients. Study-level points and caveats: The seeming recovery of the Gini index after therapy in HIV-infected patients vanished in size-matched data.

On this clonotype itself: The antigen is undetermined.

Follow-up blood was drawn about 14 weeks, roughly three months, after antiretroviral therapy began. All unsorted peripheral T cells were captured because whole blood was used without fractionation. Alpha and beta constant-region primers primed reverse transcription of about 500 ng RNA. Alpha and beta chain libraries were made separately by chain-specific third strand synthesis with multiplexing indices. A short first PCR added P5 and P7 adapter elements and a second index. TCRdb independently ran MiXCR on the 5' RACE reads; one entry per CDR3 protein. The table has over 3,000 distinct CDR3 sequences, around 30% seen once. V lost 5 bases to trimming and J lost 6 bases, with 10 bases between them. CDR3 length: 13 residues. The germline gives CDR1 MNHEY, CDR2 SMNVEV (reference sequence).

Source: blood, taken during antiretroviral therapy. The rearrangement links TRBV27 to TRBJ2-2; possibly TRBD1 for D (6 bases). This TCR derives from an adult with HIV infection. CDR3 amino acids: CASSPTGPGELFF. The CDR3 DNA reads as TGTGCCAGCAGTCCAACAGGGCCCGGGGAGCTGTTTTTT.